Listed below are T cell receptor beta chains from one sample, sequenced in a study of blood T cell repertoires in COVID-19. TCRdb keeps only in-frame clones here, not all; method: immunoSEQ multiplex PCR. The sample contains about 430,000 clones, 70% to 90% of which appear only once. Sample: PBMCs or T cells enriched from blood (not recorded which). The receptors shown here come from a woman aged 18 to 35 who had been exposed to COVID-19. Both conserved end residues are part of each CDR3. The order of the fields is J gene, D gene, clone size, V gene, CDR3 protein, CDR3 DNA. The D gene is left open where the match is weak. Size values are once, few and many counts, or a class for expanded clones, and some rows have none.

TRBJ2-7 TRBD1 . TRBV18 CASSVTGATSSYEQYF TGTGCCAGCTCAGTAACAGGGGCGACCTCTTCCTACGAGCAGTACTTC
TRBJ1-5 TRBD1 . TRBV28 CASSTATGGGNQPQHF TGTGCCAGCAGTACCGCCACAGGGGGCGGCAATCAGCCCCAGCATTTT
TRBJ2-4 TRBD2 . TRBV7-9 CASSLAGEGNIQYF TGTGCCAGCAGCTTAGCGGGGGAGGGGAACATTCAGTACTTC
TRBJ2-5 TRBD2 . TRBV10-3 CAAAAASGRRETQYF TGTGCCGCCGCGGCGGCTAGCGGGAGAAGAGAGACCCAGTACTTC
TRBJ2-1 . . TRBV5-3 CARSSQGLIYNEQFF TGTGCCAGAAGCTCACAGGGTTTGATCTACAATGAGCAGTTCTTC
TRBJ2-1 TRBD2 . TRBV4-2 CASSQGLADYNEQFF TGTGCCAGCAGCCAAGGACTAGCAGATTACAATGAGCAGTTCTTC
TRBJ2-7 TRBD2 . TRBV14 CASSRRLLAGASYEQYF TGTGCCAGCAGCCGGAGGTTACTAGCGGGAGCGTCCTACGAGCAGTACTTC
TRBJ2-4 . . TRBV7-9 CASSLALTGSKNIQYF TGTGCCAGCAGCTTAGCGCTGACGGGGAGCAAAAACATTCAGTACTTC
TRBJ2-7 . . TRBV28 CASERQGLGQYF TGTGCCAGCGAAAGACAGGGACTAGGGCAGTACTTC
TRBJ2-1 . . TRBV19 CASNDLSMGSDNEQFF TGTGCCAGTAACGACTTATCCATGGGTTCGGACAATGAGCAGTTCTTC
TRBJ1-5 . . TRBV18 CASSPSQGYQPQHF TGTGCCAGCTCACCTTCCCAGGGGTATCAGCCCCAGCATTTT
TRBJ2-7 TRBD1 . TRBV7-8 CASSLGTGAYEQYF TGTGCCAGCAGCTTGGGGACAGGGGCCTACGAGCAGTACTTC
TRBJ2-2 . . TRBV24-1 CATSNFTAGTGELFF TGTGCCACCAGTAATTTCACGGCGGGGACCGGGGAGCTGTTTTTT
TRBJ2-3 TRBD2 . TRBV4-2 CASSPGTSGGATDTQYF TGTGCCAGCAGCCCCGGGACTAGCGGGGGGGCAACAGATACGCAGTATTTT
TRBJ1-4 . . TRBV7-9 CASSLLAGVGNEKLFF TGTGCCAGCAGCTTACTGGCGGGTGTGGGAAATGAAAAACTGTTTTTT
TRBJ1-2 TRBD1 . TRBV19 CASSTDRVGFYGYTF TGTGCCAGTAGTACCGACAGGGTCGGGTTCTATGGCTACACCTTC
TRBJ2-3 . . TRBV25-1 CASSERYTADTQYF TGTGCCAGCAGTGAACGGTACACAGCAGATACGCAGTATTTT
TRBJ2-7 . . TRBV2 CASRGSRNRAYEQYF TGTGCCAGTAGGGGATCACGTAACAGGGCGTACGAGCAGTACTTC
TRBJ1-2 . few TRBV29-1 CSVGKDSLSYYGYTF TGCAGCGTTGGGAAGGACAGCCTCAGCTATTATGGCTACACCTTC
TRBJ2-1 TRBD2 . TRBV7-3 CASSLEGLAGFEQFF TGTGCCAGCAGCTTGGAGGGACTAGCGGGATTTGAGCAGTTCTTC
TRBJ2-5 TRBD2 . TRBV4-3 CASSQESRLAGGSGETQYF TGCGCCAGCAGCCAAGAGAGTCGACTAGCGGGGGGGTCGGGGGAGACCCAGTACTTC
TRBJ1-1 . . TRBV7-2 CASSLVGGNTEAFF TGTGCCAGCAGCTTAGTCGGCGGGAACACTGAAGCTTTCTTT
TRBJ1-5 TRBD1 . TRBV6-5 CASSSTPGTGSGPQHF TGTGCCAGCAGTTCCACACCCGGGACAGGGTCGGGCCCCCAGCATTTT
TRBJ2-5 . . TRBV29-1 CSVESFRGRETQYF TGCAGCGTTGAATCGTTCAGGGGCAGGGAGACCCAGTACTTC
TRBJ1-4 TRBD1 . TRBV7-2 CASSLWLKTGGEKLFF TGTGCCAGCAGCCTTTGGCTGAAGACAGGGGGGGAAAAACTGTTTTTT
TRBJ2-7 . . TRBV2 CASSNTPYEQYF TGTGCCAGCAGTAACACCCCCTACGAGCAGTACTTC
TRBJ1-5 TRBD1 few TRBV28 CASSLTGGIQPQHF TGTGCCAGCAGTTTGACAGGGGGGATTCAGCCCCAGCATTTT
TRBJ2-5 TRBD1 . TRBV27 CASSLFSGQEIQETQYF TGTGCCAGCAGTTTATTTTCAGGACAGGAGATTCAAGAGACCCAGTACTTC
TRBJ1-5 . . TRBV6-6 CASRPGERGNQPQHF TGTGCCAGCAGGCCGGGTGAGCGGGGCAATCAGCCCCAGCATTTT
TRBJ1-3 . . TRBV28 CASGDTAHSGNTIYF TGTGCCAGCGGGGACACAGCCCACTCTGGAAACACCATATATTTT
TRBJ1-1 . . TRBV18 CASSHPDSEAFF TGTGCCAGCTCCCACCCGGACAGTGAAGCTTTCTTT
TRBJ2-5 . . TRBV3-1/TRBV3-2 CASSGGAETQYF TGTGCCAGCAGCGGGGGGGCAGAGACCCAGTACTTC
TRBJ2-7 TRBD1 . TRBV5-1 CASSLGTGDSYEQYF TGCGCCAGCAGCTTAGGGACAGGGGACTCCTACGAGCAGTACTTC
TRBJ2-7 TRBD2 . TRBV18 CASSLRLAGGVMYEQYF TGTGCCAGCTCTTTGAGACTAGCGGGGGGGGTGATGTACGAGCAGTACTTC
TRBJ1-4 TRBD1 . TRBV2 CASTRDRGILYEKLFF TGTGCCAGCACCCGGGACAGGGGAATCTTGTATGAAAAACTGTTTTTT
TRBJ1-3 . . TRBV27 CASSLSKGWGNTIYF TGTGCCAGCAGTTTATCGAAGGGGTGGGGAAACACCATATATTTT
TRBJ2-1 TRBD2 . TRBV6-5 CASRGTSGGRNEQFF TGTGCCAGCAGGGGTACTAGCGGGGGTAGGAATGAGCAGTTCTTC
TRBJ2-6 . . TRBV19 CASTPGGSGANVLTF TGTGCCAGTACCCCCGGGGGATCTGGGGCCAACGTCCTGACTTTC
TRBJ2-3 TRBD1 . TRBV5-1 CASSSGQGTDTQYF TGCGCCAGCAGCTCCGGACAGGGCACAGATACGCAGTATTTT
TRBJ2-1 . . TRBV27 CASSVDFTPSSYNEQFF TGTGCCAGCAGTGTGGACTTCACCCCCAGCTCCTACAATGAGCAGTTCTTC
TRBJ1-3 . few TRBV6-5 CASRSSVNSGNTIYF TGTGCCAGCAGATCTTCAGTTAACTCTGGAAACACCATATATTTT
TRBJ1-2 . . TRBV12-3/TRBV12-4 CASGETYGYTF TGTGCCAGCGGTGAAACATATGGCTACACCTTC
TRBJ2-3 . . TRBV7-9 CASSLIRGKTDTQYF TGTGCCAGCAGCTTAATTCGGGGGAAAACAGATACGCAGTATTTT
TRBJ2-7 TRBD1 . TRBV3-1/TRBV3-2 CASSHRDRVYEQYF TGTGCCAGCAGTCACCGGGACAGGGTCTACGAGCAGTACTTC
TRBJ2-7 TRBD2 . TRBV19 CASSIRLAGGANSYEQYF TGTGCCAGTAGTATACGACTAGCGGGAGGAGCAAACTCCTACGAGCAGTACTTC
TRBJ1-6 TRBD1 . TRBV9 CASSVGDSSPLHF TGTGCCAGCAGCGTAGGGGACAGTTCACCCCTCCACTTT
TRBJ1-4 TRBD1 few TRBV5-3 CARSFIEGTGGAREKLFF TGTGCCAGAAGCTTCATTGAGGGGACAGGGGGCGCCCGGGAAAAACTGTTTTTT
TRBJ2-7 TRBD1 . TRBV4-1 CASRPRAIAGQGRDSYEQYF TGCGCCAGCAGACCGAGGGCAATCGCGGGACAGGGACGGGACTCCTACGAGCAGTACTTC
TRBJ2-7 TRBD1 . TRBV30 CAWSFAGTGNEQYF TGTGCCTGGAGTTTCGCCGGGACAGGTAACGAGCAGTACTTC
TRBJ2-5 TRBD2 . TRBV5-1 CASSGTSGGAPETQYF TGCGCCAGCAGCGGGACTAGCGGGGGGGCCCCGGAGACCCAGTACTTC
TRBJ2-5 TRBD2 . TRBV9 CASSPRPAGAETQYF TGTGCCAGCAGCCCAAGACCCGCGGGAGCAGAGACCCAGTACTTC
TRBJ1-1 . few TRBV19 CASSAWRGTEAFF TGTGCCAGTAGTGCCTGGAGGGGCACTGAAGCTTTCTTT
TRBJ1-2 . . TRBV5-4 CASSTMLGGGYTF TGTGCCAGCAGCACGATGCTAGGGGGTGGCTACACCTTC
TRBJ2-3 . . TRBV10-3 CAISERESDTQYF TGTGCCATCAGTGAGCGGGAGTCAGATACGCAGTATTTT
TRBJ1-1 . . TRBV11-2 CASSLLRENTEAFF TGTGCCAGCAGCTTACTACGCGAGAACACTGAAGCTTTCTTT
TRBJ1-6 TRBD1 . TRBV13 CASSSTGTAYSPLHF TGTGCCAGCAGTTCAACCGGGACAGCCTATTCACCCCTCCACTTT
TRBJ1-4 . . TRBV11-2 CASSGRGIPTNEKLFF TGTGCCAGCAGCGGAAGGGGTATCCCAACTAATGAAAAACTGTTTTTT
TRBJ1-1 TRBD1 once TRBV11-2 CASSLVGQGTEAFF TGTGCCAGCAGCTTAGTAGGACAGGGCACTGAAGCTTTCTTT
TRBJ1-3 . once TRBV6-5 CASSYSFSSGNTIYF TGTGCCAGCAGTTACTCCTTCTCCTCTGGAAACACCATATATTTT
TRBJ2-1 . once TRBV10-3 CAISRDSNNEQFF TGTGCCATCAGCCGGGACTCTAACAATGAGCAGTTCTTC